This T cell receptor beta chain was recorded in a study of siplizumab effects on memory and regulatory T cells. Study results and caveats: Some alloreactive sequences were traceable to unstimulated CD4+ memory cells, and siplizumab significantly reduced them. Alloreactive CD4+ clones that could be mapped were on average around 70% Treg-derived with siplizumab, against approximately 28% in controls. Researchers did not confirm the suppressive function of proliferating Tregs from siplizumab cultures. Apparently more diverse than memory cells, naive T cells also seemed major alloresponse contributors.

A note on this clone: Its target is not known.

The CDR3 runs 15 residues. Germline V gene sequence: CDR1 SNHLY, CDR2 FYNNEI. With V trimmed by 6 bases and J by 2 bases, 6 bases remained unmatched. Clones were sequenced by immunoSEQ multiplex PCR, and TCRdb holds only the in-frame ones, with some missing. Among some 100,000 clones, roughly nine tenths were seen once, and the ten largest hold more than 0.65%. The sequencing input was Tregs sorted from blood. The sequence derives from a human donor in good health. The chain joins TRBV2 to TRBJ1-3, with 8 bases identical to TRBD1. CDR3 in DNA: TGTGCCAGCAGCACCGGACAGGGCGCTGGAAACACCATATATTTT. This codes for CASSTGQGAGNTIYF.